A selection of T cell receptor beta chains follows, all from one sample in a study of PD-L1 blockade in urothelial cancer. Clones were sequenced by immunoSEQ multiplex PCR, and TCRdb holds only the in-frame ones, with some missing. Found here are about 76,000 clones, more than 85% of them singletons; the top ten hold around 0.94%. The sequencing here drew on PBMCs, taken around atezolizumab (anti-PD-L1) treatment. All receptors come from an elderly woman with urothelial cancer. The CDR3 runs from the conserved cysteine through the conserved F or W. D genes are given only for firm matches. Only part of the rows carry a size: once, few, many, or a class if the clone is expanded.

d_gene	v_gene	j_gene	abundance	CDR3nt	CDR3aa
TRBD2	TRBV9	TRBJ2-5	-	TGTGCCAGCAGCGTAGAGGGGTTGGCGGGAGTCCCGAAGACCCAGTACTTC	CASSVEGLAGVPKTQYF
-	TRBV9	TRBJ2-5	-	TGTGCCAGCAGCCCCTGGGACTTGCAGACCCAGTACTTC	CASSPWDLQTQYF
-	TRBV6-1	TRBJ1-1	-	TGTGCCAGCAGTGAAAAACATAGCCGGGCTGAAGCTTTCTTT	CASSEKHSRAEAFF
TRBD2	TRBV7-3	TRBJ2-5	once	TGTGCCAGCAGCGCGGATAGCGGGAGGGAGACCCAGTACTTC	CASSADSGRETQYF
TRBD1	TRBV6-5	TRBJ2-1	-	TGTGCCAGCAGTTCTACAGGGGGGGAGCAGTTCTTC	CASSSTGGEQFF
TRBD1	TRBV28	TRBJ2-7	-	TGTGCCAGCAGCTTCCCACCGGGACAGGATTCCTACGAGCAGTACTTC	CASSFPPGQDSYEQYF
TRBD1	TRBV5-1	TRBJ1-4	-	TGCGCCAGCAGCCTCAGGACAGGGGCAACTAATGAAAAACTGTTTTTT	CASSLRTGATNEKLFF
-	TRBV2	TRBJ2-3	-	TGTGCCAGCAGTGAAGCGCGCGGTTCTAGCACAGATACGCAGTATTTT	CASSEARGSSTDTQYF
-	TRBV15	TRBJ1-2	-	TGTGCCACCAGCAGAGGTTCTACGGGGGGTTATAATAGCTACACCTTC	CATSRGSTGGYNSYTF
TRBD2	TRBV7-3	TRBJ2-2	-	TGTGCCAGCAGCCCGCCGGGACTAGCGGGAGGGATCGCCGGGGAGCTGTTTTTT	CASSPPGLAGGIAGELFF
TRBD1	TRBV7-7	TRBJ2-2	-	TGTGCCAGCAGCCCACAGGGGGGCGACACCGGGGAGCTGTTTTTT	CASSPQGGDTGELFF
-	TRBV5-4	TRBJ2-1	-	TGTGCCAGCAGCTTGGGACCAGGGGTTGAGTCCTACAATGAGCAGTTCTTC	CASSLGPGVESYNEQFF
-	TRBV6-1	TRBJ1-1	-	TGTGCCAGCAGTGAAAGACGGGGAACTGAAGCTTTCTTT	CASSERRGTEAFF
-	TRBV28	TRBJ1-1	-	TGTGCCAGCAGCCCTTTAGGAGGGGAGAACACTGAAGCTTTCTTT	CASSPLGGENTEAFF
-	TRBV19	TRBJ1-1	-	TGTGCCAGTAGTATAGAACCCGAGGCTGAAGCTTTCTTT	CASSIEPEAEAFF
-	TRBV27	TRBJ1-4	-	TGTGCCAGCGGGGGGGGCAGGCTCGTTGCAACTAATGAAAAACTGTTTTTT	CASGGGRLVATNEKLFF
TRBD2	TRBV30	TRBJ2-7	-	TGTGCCTGGCGGGGGACTAGCGGGAGGGAGGACTACGAGCAGTACTTC	CAWRGTSGREDYEQYF
-	TRBV28	TRBJ2-7	-	TGTGCCAGCAGTGTCGGACAGTTTTCCTACGAGCAGTACTTC	CASSVGQFSYEQYF
-	TRBV18	TRBJ1-1	-	TGTGCCAGCTCACCTCCTGGGGGGGCCACTGAAGCTTTCTTT	CASSPPGGATEAFF
-	TRBV5-6	TRBJ2-1	-	TGTGCCAGCAGCTTGGACTTCACTAGCTCCTACAATGAGCAGTTCTTC	CASSLDFTSSYNEQFF
-	TRBV2	TRBJ2-1	-	TGTGCCAGCAGTCACCCGAGGAATGAGCAGTTCTTC	CASSHPRNEQFF
TRBD1	TRBV5-6	TRBJ1-4	-	TGTGCCAGCAGCGGGCACCGGGACAGGGATGAAAAACTGTTTTTT	CASSGHRDRDEKLFF
TRBD1	TRBV7-2	TRBJ1-4	once	TGTGCCAGCAGCCTAGAACAGGGGTTTGTGGAAGAAAAACTGTTTTTT	CASSLEQGFVEEKLFF
TRBD1	TRBV28	TRBJ1-2	-	TGTGCCAGCGGCGCATCGGGACAGGGTGCTGGCTACACCTTC	CASGASGQGAGYTF
-	TRBV5-3	TRBJ2-5	-	TGTGCCAGAAGCTTCGAGGTGCGAGAGACCCAGTACTTC	CARSFEVRETQYF
TRBD2	TRBV18	TRBJ2-7	-	TGTGCCAGCTCCGATAGGACTAGTTTTCCCTACGAGCAGTACTTC	CASSDRTSFPYEQYF
-	TRBV25-1	TRBJ1-1	-	TGTGCCAGCAGAGGCCCGAGGACTGAAGCTTTCTTT	CASRGPRTEAFF
TRBD2	TRBV5-4	TRBJ2-7	-	TGTGCCAGCAGCGCGGCGGGGGGCGGGGACTCCTACGAGCAGTACTTC	CASSAAGGGDSYEQYF
-	TRBV11-3	TRBJ1-1	few	TGTGCCAGCAGCCCGGGAGGGAGCACTGAAGCTTTCTTT	CASSPGGSTEAFF
-	TRBV18	TRBJ1-1	-	TGTGCCAGCTCACTAGCGAAGGGAGGGAACACTGAAGCTTTCTTT	CASSLAKGGNTEAFF
-	TRBV9	TRBJ2-7	-	TGTGCCAGCAGCGTTGAACTAGCAAACTCCTACGAGCAGTACTTC	CASSVELANSYEQYF
TRBD2	TRBV19	TRBJ2-1	-	TGTGCCAGTAGTATAGGGGGACTAGCGGAGAGGGGCAATGAGCAGTTCTTC	CASSIGGLAERGNEQFF
-	TRBV18	TRBJ1-4	-	TGTGCCAGCTCACGAGGGCGTAATGAAAAACTGTTTTTT	CASSRGRNEKLFF
-	TRBV5-4	TRBJ2-1	-	TGTGCCAGCAGCTTGGGGGGGCCCGGCAGCGGCTCCTACAATGAGCAGTTCTTC	CASSLGGPGSGSYNEQFF
TRBD1	TRBV6-5	TRBJ2-2	-	TGTGCCAGCAGCTACTACAGGGGGCGCCCCACCGGGGAGCTGTTTTTT	CASSYYRGRPTGELFF
TRBD2	TRBV5-4	TRBJ2-7	-	TGTGCCAGCAGCTTGGCTAGCGGGAGAGACGAGCAGTACTTC	CASSLASGRDEQYF
-	TRBV2	TRBJ1-1	-	TGTGCCAGCGCACGGCGGACTATGAACACTGAAGCTTTCTTT	CASARRTMNTEAFF
TRBD2	TRBV5-1	TRBJ2-7	-	TGCGCCAGCAGCTTGGCCCCGGGCGGGAGGGCCTACGAGCAGTACTTC	CASSLAPGGRAYEQYF
TRBD1	TRBV7-9	TRBJ1-3	-	TGTGCCAGCAGCTTCCTCAGGGGGCCTTACTCTGGAAACACCATATATTTT	CASSFLRGPYSGNTIYF
-	TRBV2	TRBJ1-5	-	TGTGCCAGCAGTGCGCAGGGCCACGGGCAGCCCCAGCATTTT	CASSAQGHGQPQHF